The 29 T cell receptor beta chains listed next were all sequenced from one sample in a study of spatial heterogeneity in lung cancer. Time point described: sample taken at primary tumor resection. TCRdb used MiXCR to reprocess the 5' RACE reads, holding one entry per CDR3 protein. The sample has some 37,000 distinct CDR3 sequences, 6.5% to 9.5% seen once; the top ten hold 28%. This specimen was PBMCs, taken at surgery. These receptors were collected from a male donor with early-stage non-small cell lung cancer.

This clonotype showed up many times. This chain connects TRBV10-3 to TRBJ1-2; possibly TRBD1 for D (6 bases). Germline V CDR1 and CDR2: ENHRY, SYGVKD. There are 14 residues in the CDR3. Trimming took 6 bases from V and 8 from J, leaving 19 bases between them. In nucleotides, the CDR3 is TGTGCCATCAGGGGCCTGATGGGGGGCCCAGGCTACACCTTC. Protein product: CAIRGLMGGPGYTF.

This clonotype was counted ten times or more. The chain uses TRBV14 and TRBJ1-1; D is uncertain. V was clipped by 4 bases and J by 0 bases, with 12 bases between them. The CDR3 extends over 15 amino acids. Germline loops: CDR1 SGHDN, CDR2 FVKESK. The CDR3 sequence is CASSRQPHLNTEAFF. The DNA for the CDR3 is TGTGCCAGCAGCCGACAACCCCACTTGAACACTGAAGCTTTCTTT.

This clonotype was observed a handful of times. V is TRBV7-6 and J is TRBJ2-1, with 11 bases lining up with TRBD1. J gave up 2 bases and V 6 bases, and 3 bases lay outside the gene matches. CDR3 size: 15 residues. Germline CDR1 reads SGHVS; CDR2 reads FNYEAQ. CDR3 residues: CASRRTGGTYNEQFF. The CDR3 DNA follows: TGTGCCAGCAGACGGACAGGGGGCACCTACAATGAGCAGTTCTTC.

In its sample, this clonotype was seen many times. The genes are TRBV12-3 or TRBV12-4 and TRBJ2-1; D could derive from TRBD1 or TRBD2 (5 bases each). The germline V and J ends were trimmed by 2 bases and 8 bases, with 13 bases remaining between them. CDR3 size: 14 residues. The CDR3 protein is CASSLWLGEDEQFF. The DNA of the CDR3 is TGTGCCAGCAGTTTATGGTTGGGGGAAGATGAGCAGTTCTTC.

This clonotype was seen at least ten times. The CDR3 nucleotides are TGTGCCAGCGCCCTCCGCGGGGCGGCCGGCAATGAGCAGTTCTTC. Translating it yields CASALRGAAGNEQFF. J is TRBJ2-1 and V is TRBV19, with a tentative D call TRBD2 (6 bases). Germline loops: CDR1 LNHDA, CDR2 SQIVND (reference sequence). This CDR3 has 15 amino acids. V was cut by 9 bases and J by 6 bases, with 21 bases left in between.

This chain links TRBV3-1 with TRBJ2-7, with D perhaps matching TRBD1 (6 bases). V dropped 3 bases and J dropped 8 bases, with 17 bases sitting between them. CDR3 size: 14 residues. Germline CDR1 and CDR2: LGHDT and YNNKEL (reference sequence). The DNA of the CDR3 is TGTGCCAGCAGCCATCTCCGGGACACCAAACAGCAGTACTTC. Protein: CASSHLRDTKQQYF.

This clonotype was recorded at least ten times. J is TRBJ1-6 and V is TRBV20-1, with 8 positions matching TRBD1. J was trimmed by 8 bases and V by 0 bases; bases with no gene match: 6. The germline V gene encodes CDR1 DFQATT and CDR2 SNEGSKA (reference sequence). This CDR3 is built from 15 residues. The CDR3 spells CSARDPTGADSPLHF. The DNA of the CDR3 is TGCAGTGCTAGAGACCCGACAGGGGCGGATTCACCCCTCCACTTT.

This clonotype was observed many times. The CDR3 here is CASSEFQRGNIQYF. In nucleotides, the CDR3 is TGTGCCAGCAGTGAATTTCAGCGGGGAAACATTCAGTACTTC. The chain uses TRBV25-1 and TRBJ2-4; 7 positions agree with TRBD2. V gave up 1 base and J gave up 6 bases; unmatched junction bases: 3. This CDR3 comprises 14 residues. Germline CDR1 is MGHDK and CDR2 is SYGVNS.

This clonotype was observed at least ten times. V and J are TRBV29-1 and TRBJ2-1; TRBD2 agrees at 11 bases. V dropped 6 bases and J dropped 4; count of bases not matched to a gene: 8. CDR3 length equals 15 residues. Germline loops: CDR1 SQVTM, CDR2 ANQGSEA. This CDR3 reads CSVPTGLAVYNEQFF. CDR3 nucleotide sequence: TGCAGCGTCCCTACGGGACTAGCGGTATACAATGAGCAGTTCTTC.

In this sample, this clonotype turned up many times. The CDR3 nucleotides are TGTGCCAGCAGCGTTGGGGGCGTGGCCAAAAACATTCAGTACTTC. This sequence encodes CASSVGGVAKNIQYF. The rearrangement uses TRBV9 and TRBJ2-4; TRBD1 is a possible D gene (6 bases). This CDR3 comprises 15 residues. V lost 2 bases, J lost 1 base, and 10 bases lay in between. Germline V gene sequence: CDR1 SGDLS, CDR2 YYNGEE. Full variable domain (missing parts from reference TRBV9 and TRBJ2-4): DSGVTQTPKHLITATGQRVTLRCSPRSGDLSVYWYQQSLDQGLQFLIQYYNGEERAKGNILERFSAQQFPDLHSELNLSSLELGDSALYFCASSVGGVAKNIQYFGAGTRLSVL.

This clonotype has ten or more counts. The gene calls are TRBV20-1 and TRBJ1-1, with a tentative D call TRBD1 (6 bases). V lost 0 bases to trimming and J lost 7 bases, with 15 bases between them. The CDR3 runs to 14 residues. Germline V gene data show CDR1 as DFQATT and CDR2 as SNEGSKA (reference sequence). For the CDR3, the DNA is TGCAGTGCTAGAGATAGGGGGGCAGGTCGTGAAGCTTTCTTT. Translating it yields CSARDRGAGREAFF.

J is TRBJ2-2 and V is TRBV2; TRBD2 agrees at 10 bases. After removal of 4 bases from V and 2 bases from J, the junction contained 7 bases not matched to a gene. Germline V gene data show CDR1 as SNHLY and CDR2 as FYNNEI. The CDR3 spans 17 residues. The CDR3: CASSVGTSVGNTGELFF. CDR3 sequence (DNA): TGTGCCAGCAGTGTCGGGACTAGCGTTGGAAACACCGGGGAGCTGTTTTTT.

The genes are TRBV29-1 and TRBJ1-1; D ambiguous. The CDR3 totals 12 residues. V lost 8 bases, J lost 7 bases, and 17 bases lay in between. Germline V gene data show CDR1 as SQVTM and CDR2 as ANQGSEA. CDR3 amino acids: CSSLSGGSEAFF. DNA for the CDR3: TGCAGCTCTTTAAGTGGAGGGAGTGAAGCTTTCTTT.

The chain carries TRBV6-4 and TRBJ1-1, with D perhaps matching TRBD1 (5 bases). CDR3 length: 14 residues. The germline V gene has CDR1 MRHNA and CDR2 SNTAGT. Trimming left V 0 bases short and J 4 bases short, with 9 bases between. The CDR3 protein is CASSDSSRATEAFF. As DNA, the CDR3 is TGTGCCAGCAGTGACTCGAGCAGGGCCACTGAAGCTTTCTTT.

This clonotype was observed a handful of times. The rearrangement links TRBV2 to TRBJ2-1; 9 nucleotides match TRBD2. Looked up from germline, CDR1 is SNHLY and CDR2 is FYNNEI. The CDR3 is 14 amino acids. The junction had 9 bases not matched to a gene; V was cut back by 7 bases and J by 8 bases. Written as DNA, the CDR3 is TGTGCCAGCATTGGTAGCGGGAGTTCCCATGAGCAGTTCTTC. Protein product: CASIGSGSSHEQFF.

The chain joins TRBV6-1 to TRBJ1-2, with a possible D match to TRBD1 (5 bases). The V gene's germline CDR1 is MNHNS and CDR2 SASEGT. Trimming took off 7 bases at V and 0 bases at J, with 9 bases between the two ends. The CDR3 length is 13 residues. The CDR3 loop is CASMGLANYGYTF. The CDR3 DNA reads TGTGCCAGCATGGGGCTGGCTAACTATGGCTACACCTTC.

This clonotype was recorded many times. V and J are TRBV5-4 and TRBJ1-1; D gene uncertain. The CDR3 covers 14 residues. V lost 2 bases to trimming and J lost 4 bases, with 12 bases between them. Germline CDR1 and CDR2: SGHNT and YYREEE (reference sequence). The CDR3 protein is CASSFRQRATEAFF. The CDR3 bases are TGTGCCAGCAGCTTCCGGCAAAGGGCCACTGAAGCTTTCTTT.

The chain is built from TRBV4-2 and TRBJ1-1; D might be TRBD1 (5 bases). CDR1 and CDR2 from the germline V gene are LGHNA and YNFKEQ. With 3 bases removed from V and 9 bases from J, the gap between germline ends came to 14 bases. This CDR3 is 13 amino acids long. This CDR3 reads CASSQGTPEQAFF. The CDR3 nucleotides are TGTGCCAGCAGCCAGGGGACTCCGGAGCAAGCTTTCTTT.

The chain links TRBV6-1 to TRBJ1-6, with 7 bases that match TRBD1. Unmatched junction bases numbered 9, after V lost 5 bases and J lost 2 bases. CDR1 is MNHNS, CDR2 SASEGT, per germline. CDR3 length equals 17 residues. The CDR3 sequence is CASSPQQGPAYNSPLHF. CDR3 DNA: TGTGCCAGCAGTCCTCAACAGGGGCCCGCCTATAATTCACCCCTCCACTTT.

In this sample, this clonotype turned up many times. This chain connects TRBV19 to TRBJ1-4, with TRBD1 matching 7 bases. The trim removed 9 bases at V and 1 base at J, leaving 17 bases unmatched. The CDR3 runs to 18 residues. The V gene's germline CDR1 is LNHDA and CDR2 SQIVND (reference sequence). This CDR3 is CASFRGGRNSGTNEKLFF. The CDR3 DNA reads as TGTGCCAGCTTCAGGGGGGGCCGAAATTCGGGAACTAATGAAAAACTGTTTTTT.

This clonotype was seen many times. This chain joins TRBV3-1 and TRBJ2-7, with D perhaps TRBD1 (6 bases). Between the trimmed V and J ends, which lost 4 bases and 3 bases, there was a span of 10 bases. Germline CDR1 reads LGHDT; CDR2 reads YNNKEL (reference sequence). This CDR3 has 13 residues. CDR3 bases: TGTGCCAGCAGCCCTCCGGGACACTACGAGCAGTACTTC. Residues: CASSPPGHYEQYF.

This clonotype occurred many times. The CDR3 here is CSARDQGRGGNQPQHF. For the CDR3, the DNA is TGCAGTGCTAGAGATCAAGGCAGGGGAGGCAATCAGCCCCAGCATTTT. The chain is built from TRBV20-1 and TRBJ1-5, with a tentative D call TRBD1 (6 bases). CDR3 length: 16 amino acids. Germline CDR1 and CDR2: DFQATT and SNEGSKA (reference sequence). V was shortened by 0 bases and J by 2 bases, with 14 bases between the two germline ends.

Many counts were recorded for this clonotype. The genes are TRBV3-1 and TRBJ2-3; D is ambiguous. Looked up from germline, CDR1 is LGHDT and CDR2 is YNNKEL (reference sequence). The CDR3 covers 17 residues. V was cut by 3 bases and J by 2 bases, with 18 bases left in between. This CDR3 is CASSQYVAFRATDTQYF. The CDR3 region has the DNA TGTGCCAGCAGCCAGTACGTAGCTTTTAGGGCCACAGATACGCAGTATTTT.

CDR3 in amino acids: CASSSSGYYGYTF. For the CDR3, the DNA is TGTGCCAGCAGTTCCTCGGGGTACTATGGCTACACCTTC. The chain links TRBV6-2 or TRBV6-3 to TRBJ1-2; D is uncertain. The CDR3 has 13 amino acids. The germline CDR1 and CDR2 sequences are MNHEY and SVGEGT. V shed 4 bases and J shed 3 bases, with 9 bases lying between them.

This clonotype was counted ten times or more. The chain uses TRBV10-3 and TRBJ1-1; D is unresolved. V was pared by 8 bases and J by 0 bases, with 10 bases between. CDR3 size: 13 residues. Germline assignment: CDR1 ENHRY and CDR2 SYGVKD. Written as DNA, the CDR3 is TGTGCCATCCAAAGCGCCGTGAACACTGAAGCTTTCTTT. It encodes CAIQSAVNTEAFF.

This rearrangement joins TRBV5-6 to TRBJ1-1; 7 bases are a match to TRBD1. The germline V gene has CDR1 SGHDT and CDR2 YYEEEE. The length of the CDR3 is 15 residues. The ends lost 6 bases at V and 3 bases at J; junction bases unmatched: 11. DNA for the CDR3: TGTGCCAGCATCCTAGAACAGGGGATCGACACTGAAGCTTTCTTT. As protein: CASILEQGIDTEAFF.

The chain's CDR3 is CASRAREFDEKLFF. For the CDR3, the DNA is TGTGCCAGCAGAGCGAGGGAATTCGATGAAAAACTGTTTTTT. This chain joins TRBV12-3 or TRBV12-4 and TRBJ1-4; D gene unclear. V lost 6 bases and J 6 bases, leaving 14 bases between the germline ends. The CDR3 sequence is 14 residues long.

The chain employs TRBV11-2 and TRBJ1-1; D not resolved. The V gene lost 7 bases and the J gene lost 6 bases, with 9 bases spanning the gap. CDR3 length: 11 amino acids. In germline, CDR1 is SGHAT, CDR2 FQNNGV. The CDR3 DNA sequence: TGTGCCAGCAACTTTTCTCCTGAAGCTTTCTTT. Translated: CASNFSPEAFF.

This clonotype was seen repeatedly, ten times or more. The CDR3 here is CASSYSTVGGTEAFF. The CDR3 DNA reads as TGTGCCAGCAGTTACTCGACAGTGGGGGGCACTGAAGCTTTCTTT. The V gene is TRBV6-5, the J gene TRBJ1-1; a weak D match, TRBD1 (5 bases). V shed 0 bases and J shed 4 bases, with 12 bases lying between them. CDR3 length: 15 residues. Per germline, CDR1 MNHEY and CDR2 SVGAGI.